This paragraph reports one T cell receptor beta chain. The target antigen is unknown. The same CDR3 also results from other DNA sequences found in this sample. This specimen comes from a study of shared clonotypes between healthy human individuals. The protocol was immunoSEQ multiplex PCR, while the TCRdb copy is restricted to in-frame clones and leaves out a portion. This sample has some 2.3 million clones, with more than 80% found just once. Study-wide results and limits: Deeper or shallower sequencing was expected to change how clonotypes are shared among donors.

This CDR3 region has 12 residues. The germline V gene encodes CDR1 SNHLY and CDR2 FYNNEI. Trimming cost V 3 bases and J 3 bases, with 3 bases left between them. V gene TRBV2 combines with J gene TRBJ2-1; D uncertain. The source is a man aged 18 to 29 in good health. Some clones in this sample may be carry-over from other donors' samples. The material sequenced was naive CD4+ T cells from PBMCs. Subset denoted: CD45RA+ positively selected. CDR3 region: CASSDDYNEQFF. CDR3 nucleotide sequence: TGTGCCAGCAGTGACGACTACAATGAGCAGTTCTTC.